Shown below are 24 T cell receptor beta chains from a single sample sequenced in a study of tumor-infiltrating lymphocytes in primary liver carcinoma. Both blood RNA, taken from unsorted whole blood, and germline DNA were extracted. cDNA specific to TCR beta was made from 500 ng of total RNA, with a constant-region primer employed for priming. For TCR beta, libraries were produced by three nested multiplex PCR rounds using slightly modified ARM-PCR. For around 9 cycles apiece, the opening two PCR rounds ran with TRBV1-TRBV30 forward primers and a C-beta reverse primer. TCRdb fed the multiplex PCR reads into MiXCR, producing one record per CDR3 protein. The sample consists of 150,000 to 200,000 distinct CDR3 sequences, approximately 65% of them appearing once. Source material: peripheral blood. The receptors here all came from an older woman with primary liver carcinoma and hepatitis B virus infection.

A note on this clonotype: A read error may produce the germline difference seen at one junction end. This chain connects TRBV6-5 to TRBJ2-7; no definite D call. Germline V gene data show CDR1 as MNHEY and CDR2 as SVGAGI. CDR3 length: 15 amino acids. CDR3 nucleotide sequence: TGTGTCAGCAGTTACTCGGTTCAGGATTACCACGAGCAGTACTTC. Its protein is CVSSYSVQDYHEQYF.

Comments on this clonotype: The junction shows a germline mismatch at one end, possibly a read error. The chain couples TRBV11-2 to TRBJ2-7, with TRBD2 matching over 12 bases. This CDR3 is 17 amino acids long. Per germline, CDR1 SGHAT and CDR2 FQNNGV. In nucleotides, the CDR3 is TGTGTCAGCAACTTAGATCTACCTAGCGGGAGGGGCCACGAGCAGTACTTC. It is translated as CVSNLDLPSGRGHEQYF.

In the case of this clonotype: A read error may explain this, as a much larger clone is one base away. J is TRBJ2-2 and V is TRBV6-5; D is possibly TRBD2 (6 bases). CDR3 length equals 16 residues. V was shortened by 7 bases and J by 1 base, with 16 bases between the two germline ends. From germline, CDR1 is MNHEY and CDR2 SVGAGI. The CDR3 bases are TGTGCCAGCAACGGGGCGGCTAGCGTGAACACCGGGGAGCTGTTTTTT. Amino acid sequence: CASNGAASVNTGELFF.

This clonotype came up once. The conserved phenylalanine or tryptophan normally closing the CDR3 is absent here, so this likely arose from a read error. J is TRBJ2-5 and V is TRBV5-4; D is undetermined. Germline loops: CDR1 SGHNT, CDR2 YYREEE (reference sequence). V lost 2 bases, J lost 1 base, and 9 bases lay in between. The CDR3 is made up of 14 amino acids. The CDR3 sequence: CASSFQLTQETQYS. The CDR3 DNA is TGTGCCAGCAGCTTCCAGCTCACCCAAGAGACCCAGTACTCC.

Note on this clonotype: A read error may produce the germline difference seen at one junction end. The chain recombines TRBV11-2 with TRBJ2-5; 7 bases map to TRBD2. The CDR3 covers 15 residues. Germline-derived CDR1 and CDR2 are SGHAT and FQNNGV. DNA of the CDR3: TGTGCCAGCAGCTTCAATCCGGGACTACAAGAGGCCCAGTACTTC. Amino acid sequence: CASSFNPGLQEAQYF.

The chain uses TRBV6-1 and TRBJ1-1; 7 bases are a match to TRBD1. The CDR3 runs 15 residues. CDR1 and CDR2 (germline): MNHNS, SASEGT. With V trimmed by 6 bases and J by 2 bases, 9 bases remained unmatched. The CDR3 loop reads CASRVQGKANTEAFF. Here the CDR3 DNA reads TGTGCCAGCAGGGTACAGGGGAAGGCAAACACTGAAGCTTTCTTT.

As for this clonotype: A read error is possible here, since a much larger clone lies one base away. The chain employs TRBV4-1 and TRBJ2-7; no firm D call. The CDR3 spans 16 residues. Germline values: CDR1 MGHRA, CDR2 YSYEKL. Trimming cost V 3 bases and J 4 bases, with 19 bases left between them. The CDR3 region has the DNA TGCGCCAGCAGCCAGAACCTCCCTCCACCCGTGTACGAGCAGTACTTC. The encoded protein is CASSQNLPPPVYEQYF.

A word on this clonotype: Since a much larger clone is just one base distant, this may be a read error. V gene TRBV4-1 combines with J gene TRBJ2-5, with 10 positions matching TRBD2. Looked up from germline, CDR1 is MGHRA and CDR2 is YSYEKL. The CDR3 covers 16 residues. The V and J ends lost 6 bases and 3 bases, in that order; junction bases with no gene match: 10. CDR3 residues: CASRHTGTSAKETQYF. The CDR3 DNA follows: TGCGCCAGCAGGCATACCGGGACTAGCGCGAAAGAGACCCAGTACTTC.

This clonotype has just a few counts. This chain links TRBV5-1 with TRBJ2-3; D remains unclear. The CDR3 has 14 amino acids. Germline values: CDR1 SGHRS, CDR2 YFSETQ. Trimming removed 2 bases at V and 3 bases at J, with 10 bases between. The CDR3 loop is CASSFGQRTDTQYF. For the CDR3, the DNA is TGCGCCAGCAGCTTTGGCCAGAGAACAGATACGCAGTATTTT.

The genes are TRBV7-9 and TRBJ2-7; weak D call: TRBD2 (6 bases). V was shortened by 1 base and J by 4 bases, with 11 bases between the two germline ends. This CDR3 spans 14 amino acids. Looked up from germline, CDR1 is SEHNR and CDR2 is FQNEAQ (reference sequence). CDR3 region: CASSLGSGAYEQYF. The CDR3 DNA reads TGTGCCAGCAGCTTAGGCTCGGGAGCTTACGAGCAGTACTTC.

In the case of this clonotype: A much larger clonotype is one base distant, so this may be a read error. This chain links TRBV6-1 with TRBJ2-7, with TRBD2 identical over 7 bases. V shed 6 bases and J 4 bases; nucleotides not matched to a gene: 15. From germline, CDR1 is MNHNS and CDR2 SASEGT. There are 16 residues in the CDR3. The CDR3 spells CASRLARGPGGYEQYF. CDR3 DNA: TGTGCCAGCAGACTAGCGAGAGGACCCGGTGGGTACGAGCAGTACTTC.

This clonotype was seen a handful of times. This sequence joins TRBV11-2 and TRBJ2-2; D not resolved. Trimming cost V 1 base and J 8 bases, with 8 bases left between them. The CDR3 is 13 residues long. Germline assignment: CDR1 SGHAT and CDR2 FQNNGV. CDR3 DNA sequence: TGTGCCAGCAGCTTAGTGTGTTATGGGGAGCTGTTTTTT. Translating it yields CASSLVCYGELFF.

On this clonotype: A read error may explain this, as a much larger clone is one base away. The rearrangement links TRBV4-1 to TRBJ1-1; D gene unclear. The CDR3 sequence is 13 residues long. CDR1 and CDR2 (germline): MGHRA, YSYEKL. Here the CDR3 DNA reads TGCGTCAGCAGCCAAGGTCTAAACACTGAAGCTTTCTTT. Residues: CVSSQGLNTEAFF.

This clonotype has a single count. A read error may be the cause here, since a much bigger clone is one base away. J is TRBJ2-3 and V is TRBV7-8; maybe TRBD2 (5 bases). V was trimmed by 2 bases and J by 3 bases, leaving 18 bases between them. The CDR3 runs to 17 residues. The germline V gene encodes CDR1 SGHVS and CDR2 FQNEAQ. The CDR3 loop reads CASSLLYRGLGTDTQYF. The CDR3 DNA reads as TGTGCCAGCAGCTTACTATATAGAGGACTGGGTACAGATACGCAGTATTTT.

A note on this clonotype: Since the CDR3 does not end with the conserved phenylalanine or tryptophan, this likely comes from a read error. V and J are TRBV11-2 and TRBJ2-5, with unresolved D. The CDR3 is 17 amino acids. Germline values: CDR1 SGHAT, CDR2 FQNNGV. The germline V and J ends were trimmed by 1 base and 5 bases, with 20 bases remaining between them. Here the CDR3 reads CASSLGAATAAWETQYI. The CDR3, as DNA: TGTGCCAGCAGCTTAGGGGCGGCCACCGCCGCGTGGGAGACCCAGTACATC.

Concerning this clonotype itself: Germline is not matched at one junction end, which may reflect a read error. V and J are TRBV7-9 and TRBJ2-1; D might be TRBD2 (6 bases). This CDR3 spans 12 amino acids. Per the germline V gene, CDR1 is SEHNR and CDR2 is FQNEAQ (reference sequence). The CDR3 DNA reads TGTGTCAGCAGTCCGGGACTTTTTGAGCAGTTCTTC. Its translation is CVSSPGLFEQFF.

The count of this clonotype is one. The V call is TRBV4-1, the J call TRBJ2-2; D gene ambiguous. The germline gives CDR1 MGHRA, CDR2 YSYEKL. The CDR3 has 13 amino acids. V was pared by 5 bases and J by 9 bases, with 13 bases between. CDR3 DNA sequence: TGCGCCAGCAGCGCGCCCAGAACCAGGGAGCTGTTTTTT. It translates to CASSAPRTRELFF.

This clonotype was found many times. J is TRBJ1-1 and V is TRBV29-1; 11 nucleotides match TRBD1. This CDR3 is 13 amino acids long. Germline V lookup: CDR1 SQVTM, CDR2 ANQGSEA. J was trimmed by 5 bases and V by 6 bases; bases with no gene match: 5. The CDR3 protein is CSVGTGGRTEAFF. DNA of the CDR3: TGCAGCGTCGGGACAGGGGGGAGGACTGAAGCTTTCTTT.

Concerning this clonotype itself: Possible read error: a much larger clone is one base away. The chain is built from TRBV7-9 and TRBJ1-2; no firm D call. The V gene's germline CDR1 is SEHNR and CDR2 FQNEAQ (reference sequence). This CDR3 has 12 amino acids. V shed 3 bases and J shed 4 bases, with 6 bases lying between them. CDR3 nucleotide sequence: TGTGCCAGCAGCTTGAACCTCTATGGCTACACCTTC. Protein sequence: CASSLNLYGYTF.

On this clonotype: A read error may produce the germline difference seen at one junction end. The J gene is TRBJ2-7, the V gene TRBV6-5, with 8 bases matching TRBD2. This CDR3 is built from 13 residues. Germline loops: CDR1 MNHEY, CDR2 SVGAGI. The CDR3 DNA is TGTGCCAGCAGCTACGCTAGCGGGTACGAGCTGTACTTC. This sequence encodes CASSYASGYELYF.

This clonotype was observed a handful of times. The V and J genes are TRBV4-1 and TRBJ2-1; 11 bases map to TRBD2. The germline V gene encodes CDR1 MGHRA and CDR2 YSYEKL. The CDR3 sequence is 16 residues long. V was pared by 3 bases and J by 7 bases, with 8 bases of the junction left unmatched. CDR3 bases: TGCGCCAGCAGCCAGCCTACTAGCGGGAGCCAGAATGAGCAGTTCTTC. Its protein is CASSQPTSGSQNEQFF.

The rearrangement joins TRBV11-2 to TRBJ2-7, with unresolved D. The CDR3 has 12 amino acids. Germline V CDR1 and CDR2: SGHAT, FQNNGV. V shed 3 bases and J shed 5 bases, with 8 bases lying between them. CDR3 sequence: CASSFGRHEQYF. CDR3 DNA sequence: TGTGCCAGCAGCTTTGGGCGGCACGAGCAGTACTTC.

Turning to this clonotype: This clone may be a read error of a much larger clone one base away. The CDR3 end shows no conserved phenylalanine or tryptophan, and so a read error is likely. This chain links TRBV6-5 with TRBJ1-5, with D hard to call. V gave up 0 bases and J gave up 4 bases, with 4 bases separating them. The CDR3 spans 13 residues. Looked up from germline, CDR1 is MNHEY and CDR2 is SVGAGI. CDR3 amino acids: CASSYSPNQPQHL. Here the CDR3 DNA reads TGTGCCAGCAGTTACTCGCCAAATCAGCCCCAGCATCTT.

The chain couples TRBV6-6 to TRBJ1-1; 9 nucleotides align to TRBD1. Germline V gene sequence: CDR1 MNHNY, CDR2 SVGAGI (reference sequence). This CDR3 is built from 16 residues. V lost 6 bases to trimming and J lost 1 base; unmatched junction nucleotides: 9. The CDR3 sequence is CASSIFMTGGNTEAFF. The CDR3 coding sequence is TGTGCCAGCAGCATATTTATGACAGGGGGGAACACTGAAGCTTTCTTT.